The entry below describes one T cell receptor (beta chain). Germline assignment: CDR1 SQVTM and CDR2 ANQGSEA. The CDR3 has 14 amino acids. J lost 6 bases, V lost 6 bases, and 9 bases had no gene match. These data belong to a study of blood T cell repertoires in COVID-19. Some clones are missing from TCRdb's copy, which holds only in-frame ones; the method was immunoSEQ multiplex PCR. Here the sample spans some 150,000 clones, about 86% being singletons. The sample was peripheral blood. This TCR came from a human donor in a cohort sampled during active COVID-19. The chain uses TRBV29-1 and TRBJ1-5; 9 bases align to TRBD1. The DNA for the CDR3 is TGCAGCGTCAGTCAAGACAGGGGGAGTCAGCCCCAGCATTTT. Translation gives CSVSQDRGSQPQHF.